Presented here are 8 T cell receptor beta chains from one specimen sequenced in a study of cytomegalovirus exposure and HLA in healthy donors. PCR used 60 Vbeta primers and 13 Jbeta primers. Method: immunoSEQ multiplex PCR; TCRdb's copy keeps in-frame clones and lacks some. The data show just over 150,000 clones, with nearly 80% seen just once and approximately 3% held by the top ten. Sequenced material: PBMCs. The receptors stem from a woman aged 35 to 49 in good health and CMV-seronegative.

The CDR3 DNA reads as TGTGCCAGCAGCCGACAGTCGGGGGCTAACTATGGCTACACCTTC. Translation gives CASSRQSGANYGYTF. The chain combines TRBV27 with TRBJ1-2; maybe TRBD1 (5 bases). The germline V and J ends were trimmed by 6 bases and 0 bases, with 14 bases remaining between them. The CDR3 extends over 15 amino acids. The germline CDR1 and CDR2 sequences are MNHEY and SMNVEV (reference sequence).

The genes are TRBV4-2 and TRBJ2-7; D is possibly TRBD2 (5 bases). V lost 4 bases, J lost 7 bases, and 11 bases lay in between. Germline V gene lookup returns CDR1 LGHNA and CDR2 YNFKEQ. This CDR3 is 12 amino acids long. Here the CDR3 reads CASSRRTGEQYF. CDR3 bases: TGTGCCAGCAGCCGGAGGACGGGAGAGCAGTACTTC.

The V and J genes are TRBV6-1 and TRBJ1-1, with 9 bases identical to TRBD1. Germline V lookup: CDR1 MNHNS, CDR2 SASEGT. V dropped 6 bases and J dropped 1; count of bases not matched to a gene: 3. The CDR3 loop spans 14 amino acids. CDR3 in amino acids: CASSRTGENTEAFF. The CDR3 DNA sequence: TGTGCCAGCAGCCGGACAGGGGAGAACACTGAAGCTTTCTTT.

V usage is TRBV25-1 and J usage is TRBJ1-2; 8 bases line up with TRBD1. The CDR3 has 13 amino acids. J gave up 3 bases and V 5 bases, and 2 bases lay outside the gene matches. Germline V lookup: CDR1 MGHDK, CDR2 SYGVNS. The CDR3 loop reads CASSLGQDYGYTF. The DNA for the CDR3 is TGTGCCAGCAGTCTGGGACAGGACTATGGCTACACCTTC.

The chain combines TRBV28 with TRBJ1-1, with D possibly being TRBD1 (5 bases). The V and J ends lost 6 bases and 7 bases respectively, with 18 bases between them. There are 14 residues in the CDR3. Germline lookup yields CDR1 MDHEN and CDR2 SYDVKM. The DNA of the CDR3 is TGTGCCAGCAGCAAGGGGAAGGTGATGGTTGAAGCTTTCTTT. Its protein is CASSKGKVMVEAFF. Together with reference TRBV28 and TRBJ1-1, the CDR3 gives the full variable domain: DVKVTQSSRYLVKRTGEKVFLECVQDMDHENMFWYRQDPGLGLRLIYFSYDVKMKEKGDIPEGYSVSREKKERFSLILESASTNQTSMYLCASSKGKVMVEAFFGQGTRLTVV.

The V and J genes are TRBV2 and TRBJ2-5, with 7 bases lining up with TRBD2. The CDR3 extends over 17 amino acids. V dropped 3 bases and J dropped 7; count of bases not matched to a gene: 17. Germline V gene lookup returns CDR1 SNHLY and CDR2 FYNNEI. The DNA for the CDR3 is TGTGCCAGCAGTGATAAGAGGGAGGGAGTGTTGAGTAGGACCCAGTACTTC. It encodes CASSDKREGVLSRTQYF.

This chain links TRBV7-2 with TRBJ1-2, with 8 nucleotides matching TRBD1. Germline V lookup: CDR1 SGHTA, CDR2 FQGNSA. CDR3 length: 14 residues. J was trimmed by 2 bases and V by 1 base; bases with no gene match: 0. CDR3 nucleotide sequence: TGTGCCAGCAGCTTAGGACAGGGGAACTATGGCTACACCTTC. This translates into CASSLGQGNYGYTF.

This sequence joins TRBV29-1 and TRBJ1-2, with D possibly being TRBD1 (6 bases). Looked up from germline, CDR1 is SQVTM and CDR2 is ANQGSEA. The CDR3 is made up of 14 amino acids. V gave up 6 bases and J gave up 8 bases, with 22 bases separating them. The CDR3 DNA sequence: TGCAGCGTGGAACGAAACGGACAGCCGTTGGGCTACACCTTC. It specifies CSVERNGQPLGYTF.